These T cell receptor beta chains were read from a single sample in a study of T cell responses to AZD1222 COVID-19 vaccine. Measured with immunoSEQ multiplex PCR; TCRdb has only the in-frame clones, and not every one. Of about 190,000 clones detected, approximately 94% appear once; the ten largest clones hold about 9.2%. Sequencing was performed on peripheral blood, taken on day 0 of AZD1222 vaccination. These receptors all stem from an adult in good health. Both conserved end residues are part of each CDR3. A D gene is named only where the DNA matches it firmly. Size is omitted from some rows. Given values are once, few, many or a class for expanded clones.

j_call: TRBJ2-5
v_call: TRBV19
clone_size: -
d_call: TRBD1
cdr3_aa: CASSIGGTGGFETQYF
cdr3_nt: TGTGCCAGTAGTATAGGTGGGACAGGGGGATTTGAGACCCAGTACTTC

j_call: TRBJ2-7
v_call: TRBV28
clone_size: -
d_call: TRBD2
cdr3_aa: CASSLLPSGTSEDYEQYF
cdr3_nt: TGTGCCAGCAGTTTACTACCCTCCGGGACTAGCGAGGACTACGAGCAGTACTTC

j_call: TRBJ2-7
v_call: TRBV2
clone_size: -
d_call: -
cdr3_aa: CASSEFLGFEQYF
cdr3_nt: TGTGCCAGCAGTGAGTTCCTGGGGTTCGAGCAGTACTTC

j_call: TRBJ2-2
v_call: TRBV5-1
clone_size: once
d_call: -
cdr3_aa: CASSKQGPSVFAANTGELFF
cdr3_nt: TGCGCCAGCAGCAAACAGGGCCCTTCGGTCTTCGCGGCGAACACCGGGGAGCTGTTTTTT

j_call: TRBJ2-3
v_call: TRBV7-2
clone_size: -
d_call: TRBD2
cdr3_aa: CASRTGLAATDTQYF
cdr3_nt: TGTGCCAGCAGGACGGGACTAGCGGCCACAGATACGCAGTATTTT

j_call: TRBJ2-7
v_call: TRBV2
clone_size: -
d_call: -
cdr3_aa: CASSRSSDSYEQYF
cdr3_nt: TGTGCCAGCAGCAGGTCTAGCGACTCCTACGAGCAGTACTTC

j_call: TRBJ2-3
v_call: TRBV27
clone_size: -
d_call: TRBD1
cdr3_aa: CASSVDRVTQYF
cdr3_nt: TGTGCCAGCAGTGTAGACAGGGTCACGCAGTATTTT

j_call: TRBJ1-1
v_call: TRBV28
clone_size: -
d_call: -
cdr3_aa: CASSSSGRVAFF
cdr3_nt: TGTGCCAGCAGTTCATCAGGGAGAGTAGCTTTCTTT

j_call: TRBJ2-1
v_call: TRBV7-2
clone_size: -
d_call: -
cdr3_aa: CASSLAGGYEQFF
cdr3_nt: TGTGCCAGCAGCTTAGCAGGGGGTTATGAGCAGTTCTTC

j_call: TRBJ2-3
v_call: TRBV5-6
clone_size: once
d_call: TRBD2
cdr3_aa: CASSLPAGSTDTQYF
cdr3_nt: TGTGCCAGCAGCTTGCCAGCGGGAAGCACAGATACGCAGTATTTT

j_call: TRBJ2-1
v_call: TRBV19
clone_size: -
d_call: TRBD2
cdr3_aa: CASSITGTSYNEQFF
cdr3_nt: TGTGCCAGTAGTATTACCGGGACTAGCTACAATGAGCAGTTCTTC

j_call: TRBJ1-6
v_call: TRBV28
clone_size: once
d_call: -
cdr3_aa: CASSLDIPNSPLHF
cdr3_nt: TGTGCCAGCAGTTTAGACATACCTAATTCACCCCTCCACTTT

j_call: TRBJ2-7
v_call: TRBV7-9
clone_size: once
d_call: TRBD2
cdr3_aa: CASSFEAGGIFYEQYF
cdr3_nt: TGTGCCAGCAGTTTCGAAGCGGGAGGGATCTTCTACGAGCAGTACTTC

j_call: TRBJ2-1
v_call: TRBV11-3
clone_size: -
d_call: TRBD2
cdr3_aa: CASSLERTSYNEQFF
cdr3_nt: TGTGCCAGCAGCTTAGAGCGGACTAGCTACAATGAGCAGTTCTTC

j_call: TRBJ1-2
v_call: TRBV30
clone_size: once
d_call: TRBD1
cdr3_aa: CAKGQAYGYTF
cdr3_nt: TGTGCCAAGGGACAGGCCTATGGCTACACCTTC

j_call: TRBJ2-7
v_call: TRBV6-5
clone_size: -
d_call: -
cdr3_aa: CASRSTGKGDYEQYF
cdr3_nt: TGTGCCAGCAGGTCAACAGGGAAGGGAGATTACGAGCAGTACTTC

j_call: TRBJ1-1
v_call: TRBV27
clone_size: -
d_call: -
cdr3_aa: CASSFQGLNTEAFF
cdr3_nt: TGTGCCAGCAGTTTTCAGGGCCTGAACACTGAAGCTTTCTTT

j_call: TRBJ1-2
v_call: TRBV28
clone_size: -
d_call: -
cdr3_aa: CASRSGIHGYTF
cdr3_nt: TGTGCCAGCAGATCAGGGATCCATGGCTACACCTTC

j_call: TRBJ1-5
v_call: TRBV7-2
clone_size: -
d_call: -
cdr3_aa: CASSLEFGQSNQPQHF
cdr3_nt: TGTGCCAGCAGCTTAGAGTTCGGGCAGAGCAATCAGCCCCAGCATTTT

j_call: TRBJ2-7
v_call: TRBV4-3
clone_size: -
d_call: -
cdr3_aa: CASSQATPMAGQSYEQYF
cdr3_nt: TGCGCCAGCAGCCAAGCCACCCCTATGGCGGGACAGTCCTACGAGCAGTACTTC

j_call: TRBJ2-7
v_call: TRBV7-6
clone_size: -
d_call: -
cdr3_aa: CASSLVGEEYYEQYF
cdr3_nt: TGTGCCAGCAGCTTAGTGGGGGAGGAGTACTACGAGCAGTACTTC

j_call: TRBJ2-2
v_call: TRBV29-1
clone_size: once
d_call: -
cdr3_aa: CSVGAGPNTGELFF
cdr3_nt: TGCAGCGTGGGAGCAGGGCCAAACACCGGGGAGCTGTTTTTT

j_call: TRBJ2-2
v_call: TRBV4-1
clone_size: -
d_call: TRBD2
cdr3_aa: CASSQGTRIWLAGEDTGELFF
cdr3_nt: TGCGCCAGCAGCCAAGGCACTCGCATTTGGCTAGCGGGAGAGGACACCGGGGAGCTGTTTTTT

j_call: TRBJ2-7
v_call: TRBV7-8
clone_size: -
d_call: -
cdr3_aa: CASSPTAGSYEQYF
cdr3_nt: TGTGCCAGCAGCCCGACAGCCGGATCCTACGAGCAGTACTTC

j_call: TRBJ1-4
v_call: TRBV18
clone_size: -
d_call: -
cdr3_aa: CASSPGTDEKLFF
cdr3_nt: TGTGCCAGCTCACCAGGGACCGATGAAAAACTGTTTTTT

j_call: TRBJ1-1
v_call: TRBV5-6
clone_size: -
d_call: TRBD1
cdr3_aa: CASRGKVDRLRAEAFF
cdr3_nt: TGTGCCAGCAGGGGGAAAGTGGACAGGTTGAGGGCTGAAGCTTTCTTT

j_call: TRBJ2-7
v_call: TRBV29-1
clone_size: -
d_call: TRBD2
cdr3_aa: CSVLVLAGSYEQYF
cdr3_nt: TGCAGCGTTTTGGTTCTAGCGGGGTCATACGAGCAGTACTTC

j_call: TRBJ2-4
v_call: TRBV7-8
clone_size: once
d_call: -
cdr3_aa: CASSSDGSAGNIQYF
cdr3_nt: TGTGCCAGCAGCTCGGACGGGAGTGCGGGAAACATTCAGTACTTC

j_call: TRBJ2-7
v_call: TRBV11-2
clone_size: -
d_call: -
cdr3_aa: CASSSGTGRSGQYF
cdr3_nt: TGTGCCAGCAGCTCAGGAACGGGACGATCTGGGCAGTACTTC

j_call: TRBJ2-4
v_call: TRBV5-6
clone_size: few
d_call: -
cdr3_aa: CASSLGRRNIQYF
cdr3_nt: TGTGCCAGCAGCTTGGGTCGGCGAAACATTCAGTACTTC

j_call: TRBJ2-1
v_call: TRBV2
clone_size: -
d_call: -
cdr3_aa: CAIGTAANEQFF
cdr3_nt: TGTGCCATCGGGACGGCCGCCAATGAGCAGTTCTTC

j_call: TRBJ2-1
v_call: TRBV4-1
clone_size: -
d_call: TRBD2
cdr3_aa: CASSLLGLAENEQFF
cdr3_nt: TGCGCCAGCAGCCTTCTGGGACTAGCGGAGAATGAGCAGTTCTTC

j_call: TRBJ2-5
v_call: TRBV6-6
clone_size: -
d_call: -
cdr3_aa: CASSPRESETQYF
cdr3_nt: TGTGCCAGCAGCCCCCGGGAGAGCGAGACCCAGTACTTC

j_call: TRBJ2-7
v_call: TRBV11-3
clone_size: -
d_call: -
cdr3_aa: CASSSPRKHEQYF
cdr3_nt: TGTGCCAGCAGCTCGCCTCGGAAACACGAGCAGTACTTC

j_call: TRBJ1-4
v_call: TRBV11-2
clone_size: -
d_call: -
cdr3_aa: CASSLQTGATNEKLFF
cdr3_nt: TGTGCCAGCAGCTTACAAACAGGTGCAACTAATGAAAAACTGTTTTTT

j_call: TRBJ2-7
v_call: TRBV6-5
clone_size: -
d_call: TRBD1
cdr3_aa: CASRSGGLTYEQYF
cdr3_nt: TGTGCCAGCAGATCAGGGGGCCTGACCTACGAGCAGTACTTC

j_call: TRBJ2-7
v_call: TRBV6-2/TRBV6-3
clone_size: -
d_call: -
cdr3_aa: CASSQTAGEQYF
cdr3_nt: TGTGCCAGCAGTCAGACAGCCGGCGAGCAGTACTTC

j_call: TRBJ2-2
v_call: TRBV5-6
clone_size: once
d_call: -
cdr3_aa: CASSPGPPLPSANTGELFF
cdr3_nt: TGTGCCAGCAGCCCTGGCCCCCCCCTACCCTCCGCGAACACCGGGGAGCTGTTTTTT

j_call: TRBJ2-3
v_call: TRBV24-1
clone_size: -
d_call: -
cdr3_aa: CATSGGTGYADTQYF
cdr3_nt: TGTGCCACCAGTGGCGGAACAGGGTACGCAGATACGCAGTATTTT

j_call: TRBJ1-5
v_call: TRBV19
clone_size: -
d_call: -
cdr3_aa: CASSASNSNQPQHF
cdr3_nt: TGTGCCAGTAGCGCCTCCAATAGCAATCAGCCCCAGCATTTT

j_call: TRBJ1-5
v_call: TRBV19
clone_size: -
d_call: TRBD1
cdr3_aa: CASRGPGGNQPQHF
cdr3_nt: TGTGCCAGTCGCGGGCCAGGGGGTAATCAGCCCCAGCATTTT

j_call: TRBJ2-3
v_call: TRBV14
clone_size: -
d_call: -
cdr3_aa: CASSQEGSADTQYF
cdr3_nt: TGTGCCAGCAGCCAAGAGGGGAGCGCAGATACGCAGTATTTT

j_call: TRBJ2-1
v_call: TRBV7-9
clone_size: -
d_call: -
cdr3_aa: CASSLAGTESYNEQFF
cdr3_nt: TGTGCCAGCAGCCTGGCCGGGACCGAATCCTACAATGAGCAGTTCTTC

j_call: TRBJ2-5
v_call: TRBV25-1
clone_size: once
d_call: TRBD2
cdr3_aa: CASSDAGVRETQYF
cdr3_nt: TGTGCCAGCAGTGACGCGGGAGTCCGCGAGACCCAGTACTTC

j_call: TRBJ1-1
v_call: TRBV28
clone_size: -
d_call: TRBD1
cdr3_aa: CASRLDRVGMNTEAFF
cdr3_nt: TGTGCCAGCAGGCTCGACAGGGTCGGTATGAACACTGAAGCTTTCTTT

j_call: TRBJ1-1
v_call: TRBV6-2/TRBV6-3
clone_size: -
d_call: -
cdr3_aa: CASSSSSPTEAFF
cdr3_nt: TGTGCCAGCAGCTCCTCCAGTCCCACTGAAGCTTTCTTT

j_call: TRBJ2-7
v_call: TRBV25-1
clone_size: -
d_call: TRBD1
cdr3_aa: CASLGQGSSYEQYF
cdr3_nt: TGTGCCAGCCTGGGACAGGGCAGCTCCTACGAGCAGTACTTC

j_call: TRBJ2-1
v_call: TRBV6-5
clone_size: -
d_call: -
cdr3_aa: CASRGLDANYNEQFF
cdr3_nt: TGTGCCAGCAGGGGACTGGATGCCAACTACAATGAGCAGTTCTTC

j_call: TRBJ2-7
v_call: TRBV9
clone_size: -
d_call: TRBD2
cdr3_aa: CASSVDPAGLYEQYF
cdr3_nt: TGTGCCAGCAGCGTAGATCCAGCGGGACTCTACGAGCAGTACTTC

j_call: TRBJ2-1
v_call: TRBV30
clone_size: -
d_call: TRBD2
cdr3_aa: CASGLDYNEQFF
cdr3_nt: TGTGCCTCGGGACTAGACTACAATGAGCAGTTCTTC

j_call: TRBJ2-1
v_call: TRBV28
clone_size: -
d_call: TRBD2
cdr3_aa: CASNSGRRGLYNEQFF
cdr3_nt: TGTGCCAGCAATAGCGGGAGGCGTGGATTGTACAATGAGCAGTTCTTC

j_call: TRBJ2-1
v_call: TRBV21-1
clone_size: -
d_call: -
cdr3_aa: CASSTQGTVHEQFF
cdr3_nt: TGTGCCAGCAGCACACAGGGGACGGTCCATGAGCAGTTCTTC